The 14 T cell receptor beta chains listed next were all sequenced from one sample in a study of cytomegalovirus exposure and HLA in healthy donors. In the PCR, 60 Vbeta and 13 Jbeta primers were used. The protocol was immunoSEQ multiplex PCR, while the TCRdb copy is restricted to in-frame clones and leaves out a portion. Here the sample spans about 130,000 clones, approximately 82% being singletons. Material for sequencing was PBMCs. These receptors were collected from a boy between 2 and 10 years old in good health and CMV-seronegative.

The rearrangement links TRBV30 to TRBJ1-6; D gene ambiguous. The V and J ends lost 5 bases and 10 bases respectively, with 21 bases between them. CDR3 length: 15 amino acids. Germline lookup yields CDR1 GTSNPN and CDR2 SVGIG (reference sequence). The CDR3 is CAWEKSGPIYSPLHF. CDR3 nucleotide sequence: TGTGCCTGGGAAAAATCAGGCCCGATATACTCACCCCTCCACTTT. The full variable domain, with the rest looked up from reference TRBV30 and TRBJ1-6, is SQTIHQWPATLVQPVGSPLSLECTVEGTSNPNLYWYRQAAGRGLQLLFYSVGIGQISSEVPQNLSASRPQDRQFILSSKKLLLSDSGFYLCAWEKSGPIYSPLHFGNGTRLTVT.

The gene calls are TRBV9 and TRBJ1-3; TRBD1 might be the D (5 bases). Deletions cut 0 bases from V and 0 bases from J, with 7 bases between. CDR1 is SGDLS and CDR2 is YYNGEE in the germline V gene. CDR3 size: 15 residues. CDR3 amino acids: CASSVVGGSGNTIYF. In DNA, the CDR3 is TGTGCCAGCAGCGTAGTCGGGGGCTCTGGAAACACCATATATTTT. The complete variable domain, with remaining parts taken from reference TRBV9 and TRBJ1-3, reads DSGVTQTPKHLITATGQRVTLRCSPRSGDLSVYWYQQSLDQGLQFLIQYYNGEERAKGNILERFSAQQFPDLHSELNLSSLELGDSALYFCASSVVGGSGNTIYFGEGSWLTVV.

This chain links TRBV5-6 with TRBJ2-5; no firm D call. There are 13 residues in the CDR3. In germline, CDR1 is SGHDT, CDR2 YYEEEE. V lost 0 bases and J lost 2, with 5 bases in between. The CDR3 bases are TGTGCCAGCAGCTTGGCCAATCAAGAGACCCAGTACTTC. Protein: CASSLANQETQYF.

This clone was seen a handful of times. This chain uses TRBV6-1 with TRBJ2-1; maybe TRBD1 (5 bases). The CDR3 is made up of 13 amino acids. Trimming took off 10 bases at V and 4 bases at J, with 14 bases between the two ends. Germline V gives CDR1 MNHNS, CDR2 SASEGT. CDR3 residues: CATTTQGYNEQFF. The DNA for the CDR3 is TGTGCCACTACCACCCAGGGATACAATGAGCAGTTCTTC.

The rearrangement links TRBV6-1 to TRBJ1-2, with TRBD1 as a possible D gene (5 bases). The germline V gene encodes CDR1 MNHNS and CDR2 SASEGT. The CDR3 loop spans 12 amino acids. V was pared by 6 bases and J by 4 bases, with 9 bases between. CDR3: CASSQGFYGYTF. The DNA of the CDR3 is TGTGCCAGCAGCCAGGGTTTCTATGGCTACACCTTC.

This clone was counted a few times. V is TRBV12-5 and J is TRBJ2-1; weak D call: TRBD2 (6 bases). CDR1 is LGHNT, CDR2 FRNRAP, per germline. The CDR3 is 15 residues long. The V gene lost 7 bases and the J gene lost 2 bases, with 15 bases spanning the gap. CDR3 amino acids: CASAWGDSPYNEQFF. In nucleotides, the CDR3 is TGTGCTAGTGCCTGGGGGGACTCCCCCTACAATGAGCAGTTCTTC.

This clone was seen many times. The genes are TRBV4-3 and TRBJ2-2, with 11 positions matching TRBD2. Losses at the gene ends were 1 base for V and 4 bases for J; bases not matched to a gene: 11. The CDR3 is 19 amino acids. CDR1 is LGHNA and CDR2 is YSLEER in the germline V gene. The CDR3 protein is CASSQGGQLAGAGTGELFF. The CDR3 region has the DNA TGCGCCAGCAGCCAAGGAGGCCAACTAGCGGGGGCTGGCACCGGGGAGCTGTTTTTT.

The chain has TRBV19 and TRBJ1-2; 10 bases fit TRBD1. This CDR3 is built from 16 residues. CDR1 LNHDA and CDR2 SQIVND come from the germline V gene (reference sequence). V gave up 9 bases and J gave up 0 bases; unmatched junction bases: 10. Here the CDR3 reads CASLGQGVISNYGYTF. As DNA, the CDR3 is TGTGCCAGCCTAGGACAGGGGGTTATTTCTAACTATGGCTACACCTTC.

The CDR3 DNA is TGTGCCAGCAGCGTAGTACCAGGGAAAAATTCACCCCTCCACTTT. It codes for CASSVVPGKNSPLHF. The J gene is TRBJ1-6, the V gene TRBV9; D perhaps matches TRBD1 (5 bases). CDR1 is SGDLS and CDR2 is YYNGEE in the germline V gene. With 0 bases removed from V and 7 bases from J, the gap between germline ends came to 11 bases. The CDR3 sequence is 15 residues long.

The genes are TRBV30 and TRBJ2-2; D is ambiguous. Trimming pared 0 bases from V and 3 bases from J, leaving 11 bases between. Per germline, CDR1 GTSNPN and CDR2 SVGIG (reference sequence). The CDR3 covers 15 residues. CDR3 sequence: CAWSVLRPDTGELFF. Here the CDR3 DNA reads TGTGCCTGGAGTGTACTTCGCCCGGACACCGGGGAGCTGTTTTTT.

This chain links TRBV7-6 with TRBJ1-4; 7 nucleotides agree with TRBD1. CDR1 and CDR2 (germline): SGHVS, FNYEAQ. This CDR3 region has 14 residues. The J segment lost 6 bases and the V segment lost 5 bases, leaving 6 bases of the junction unmatched. CDR3 DNA: TGTGCCAGCAGCCCGGACAGGATCCATGAAAAACTGTTTTTT. Amino acids: CASSPDRIHEKLFF.

This clone was observed a few times. The chain combines TRBV11-2 with TRBJ1-2, with D hard to call. V shed 1 base and J shed 6 bases, with 12 bases lying between them. Germline CDR1 reads SGHAT; CDR2 reads FQNNGV. The CDR3 has 14 amino acids. CDR3 sequence reads: CASSLGPDQDGYTF. In DNA, the CDR3 is TGTGCCAGCAGCTTAGGGCCAGATCAAGATGGCTACACCTTC. The full variable domain, its missing parts supplied by reference TRBV11-2 and TRBJ1-2, is EAGVAQSPRYKIIEKRQSVAFWCNPISGHATLYWYQQILGQGPKLLIQFQNNGVVDDSQLPKDRFSAERLKGVDSTLKIQPAKLEDSAVYLCASSLGPDQDGYTFGSGTRLTVV.

CDR3 region: CASSQGQGPLYGYTF. The CDR3 DNA reads as TGCGCCAGCAGCCAAGGACAGGGCCCTCTCTATGGCTACACCTTC. V and J are TRBV4-1 and TRBJ1-2; TRBD1 matches at 7 bases. CDR3 size: 15 residues. Germline trimming cut 1 base from V and 4 bases from J; bases unmatched to any gene: 6. CDR1 and CDR2 (germline): MGHRA, YSYEKL.

The genes are TRBV30 and TRBJ1-4; 7 bases fit TRBD1. The germline V gene has CDR1 GTSNPN and CDR2 SVGIG (reference sequence). V was clipped by 0 bases and J by 3 bases; unmatched bases: 4. This CDR3 spans 15 amino acids. The CDR3 protein is CAWSVWGTANEKLFF. The CDR3 DNA reads TGTGCCTGGAGTGTATGGGGGACAGCTAATGAAAAACTGTTTTTT.